A selection of T cell receptor beta chains follows, all from one sample in a study of graft-versus-host responses after intestinal transplantation. Which antigens these TCRs recognize remains unknown. TCRdb's table, derived via immunoSEQ multiplex PCR, lists solely in-frame clones and lacks some. The sample contains over 90,000 clones, 91% of which appear only once. This specimen was unstimulated CD4+ T cells sorted from spleen or lymph node cells, taken before transplant. The receptor set was obtained from a human donor who was the organ donor for an intestinal transplant. The CDR3 runs from the conserved cysteine through the conserved F or W. Fields, in order: clone size, J gene, V gene, D gene, CDR3 protein, CDR3 DNA. D genes are given only for firm matches. Clone size is shown for a subset of rows, as once, few, many or a class of expanded clone.

>.|TRBJ2-1|TRBV20-1|.
CSARVYNEQFF
TGCAGTGCTAGAGTATACAATGAGCAGTTCTTC
>.|TRBJ1-1|TRBV27|.
CASIPPPWSGNTEAFF
TGTGCCAGCATTCCGCCCCCTTGGTCAGGGAACACTGAAGCTTTCTTT
>.|TRBJ2-5|TRBV7-3|.
CASSLNGGLWETQYF
TGTGCCAGCAGCTTAAACGGGGGGCTGTGGGAGACCCAGTACTTC
>.|TRBJ2-3|TRBV18|TRBD2
CASSLLLGLHTDTQYF
TGTGCCAGCTCCCTGCTTTTGGGACTACACACAGATACGCAGTATTTT
>.|TRBJ1-1|TRBV5-5|TRBD1
CASSATGVNTEAFF
TGTGCCAGCAGCGCCACAGGGGTGAACACTGAAGCTTTCTTT
>.|TRBJ1-6|TRBV6-1|.
CASSPQGKLSPLHF
TGTGCCAGCAGTCCACAGGGCAAATTGTCACCCCTCCACTTT
>few|TRBJ1-3|TRBV6-6|.
CASSSLDSTGNTIYF
TGTGCCAGCAGTTCCCTGGACTCGACTGGAAACACCATATATTTT
>.|TRBJ1-1|TRBV4-3|.
CASSPRAGGTEAFF
TGCGCCAGCAGCCCTAGGGCGGGGGGCACTGAAGCTTTCTTT
>.|TRBJ1-1|TRBV19|.
CASSNPPSTEAFF
TGTGCCAGTAGTAACCCACCTAGCACTGAAGCTTTCTTT
>.|TRBJ1-2|TRBV2|TRBD1
CASRTGTGRIGYTF
TGTGCCAGCAGGACCGGGACAGGGAGGATTGGCTACACCTTC
>.|TRBJ2-3|TRBV5-4|.
CASSPPGARDTQYF
TGTGCCAGCAGCCCTCCTGGGGCAAGAGATACGCAGTATTTT
>.|TRBJ2-5|TRBV11-2|.
CASSTRRRLEETQYF
TGTGCCAGCAGCACCCGGAGGAGGTTGGAAGAGACCCAGTACTTC
>.|TRBJ2-1|TRBV7-9|.
CASSFTGEQFF
TGTGCCAGCAGCTTTACGGGAGAGCAGTTCTTC
>.|TRBJ2-7|TRBV4-1|TRBD1
CASSQRDRGLGGEQYF
TGCGCCAGCAGCCAGCGGGACAGGGGACTAGGAGGCGAGCAGTACTTC
>.|TRBJ2-3|TRBV11-3|TRBD2
CASSLDGGALDTQYF
TGTGCCAGCAGCTTAGACGGGGGGGCTTTGGATACGCAGTATTTT
>.|TRBJ2-1|TRBV19|TRBD2
CASSIMAGGHNEQFF
TGTGCCAGTAGTATAATGGCGGGGGGGCACAATGAGCAGTTCTTC
>.|TRBJ2-5|TRBV7-9|.
CASSLGAAGTQYF
TGTGCCAGCAGCTTGGGGGCGGCGGGGACCCAGTACTTC
>few|TRBJ1-4|TRBV10-3|.
CAISEVLGEELFF
TGTGCCATCAGTGAAGTCCTCGGGGAAGAACTGTTTTTT
>.|TRBJ2-5|TRBV5-6|TRBD1
CASSSTGGGQETQYF
TGTGCCAGCAGCTCCACAGGGGGCGGGCAAGAGACCCAGTACTTC
>.|TRBJ2-4|TRBV20-1|.
CSASGDIQYF
TGCAGTGCTAGCGGGGACATTCAGTACTTC
>.|TRBJ2-2|TRBV27|TRBD2
CASSLYHTSGRYTGELFF
TGTGCCAGCAGTTTATACCACACTAGCGGTAGATACACCGGGGAGCTGTTTTTT
>.|TRBJ2-3|TRBV29-1|TRBD2
CSVRGGGALGSTDTQYF
TGCAGCGTCCGTGGCGGGGGGGCCTTGGGGAGCACAGATACGCAGTATTTT
>.|TRBJ2-7|TRBV18|TRBD1
CASADRVGYEQYF
TGTGCCAGCGCCGACAGGGTAGGGTACGAGCAGTACTTC
>.|TRBJ1-1|TRBV5-1|TRBD1
CASSPRTGRVTEAFF
TGCGCCAGCAGCCCTAGGACAGGGCGTGTCACTGAAGCTTTCTTT
>once|TRBJ1-1|TRBV11-1|.
CASSARQVEAFF
TGTGCCAGCAGCGCCCGACAGGTTGAAGCTTTCTTT
>.|TRBJ1-3|TRBV18|.
CASSPISGSTGNTIYF
TGTGCCAGCTCACCAATTTCAGGAAGCACTGGAAACACCATATATTTT
>.|TRBJ2-3|TRBV7-2|TRBD2
CASSFHLAGGPTDTQYF
TGTGCCAGCAGCTTCCATCTAGCGGGGGGGCCCACAGATACGCAGTATTTT
>once|TRBJ1-5|TRBV19|.
CASSAVWPSNQPQHF
TGTGCCAGTAGTGCGGTCTGGCCGAGCAATCAGCCCCAGCATTTT
>once|TRBJ1-1|TRBV6-5|.
CASSYRGTDTEAFF
TGTGCCAGCAGTTACCGGGGGACGGACACTGAAGCTTTCTTT
>.|TRBJ1-1|TRBV5-1|.
CASSLQLQVNTEAFF
TGCGCCAGCAGCCTCCAATTACAGGTTAACACTGAAGCTTTCTTT
>.|TRBJ2-3|TRBV13|.
CASSSRFTDTQYF
TGTGCCAGCAGCTCCAGATTCACAGATACGCAGTATTTT
>.|TRBJ2-4|TRBV30|.
CAWRGLAKNIQYF
TGTGCCTGGAGGGGGCTAGCCAAAAACATTCAGTACTTC
>.|TRBJ1-2|TRBV9|TRBD1
CASSEPGGGYTF
TGTGCCAGCAGCGAACCAGGGGGCGGCTACACCTTC
>.|TRBJ2-3|TRBV5-1|.
CASSPRVVGGTDTQYF
TGCGCCAGCAGCCCCCGGGTCGTAGGAGGCACAGATACGCAGTATTTT
>.|TRBJ1-1|TRBV6-5|TRBD1
CASRRDRAAEAFF
TGTGCCAGCAGACGGGACAGGGCGGCTGAAGCTTTCTTT
>.|TRBJ1-1|TRBV6-1|TRBD1
CASSGQGVNTEAFF
TGTGCCAGCAGTGGCCAGGGGGTGAACACTGAAGCTTTCTTT
>.|TRBJ2-1|TRBV30|TRBD2
CAWSQRGRSYNEQFF
TGTGCCTGGAGTCAGCGGGGGCGCTCCTACAATGAGCAGTTCTTC
>.|TRBJ2-3|TRBV7-2|.
CASSPQQAYTDTQYF
TGTGCCAGCAGCCCTCAGCAGGCCTACACAGATACGCAGTATTTT
>.|TRBJ1-1|TRBV5-4|TRBD1
CATTPEQGSDEAFF
TGTGCCACCACCCCCGAACAGGGGTCGGATGAAGCTTTCTTT
>.|TRBJ1-4|TRBV6-5|TRBD1
CASSYRDRVGEKLFF
TGTGCCAGCAGTTACCGGGACAGGGTGGGTGAAAAACTGTTTTTT
>.|TRBJ2-1|TRBV5-4|.
CASSLVRGVSYNEQFF
TGTGCCAGCAGCTTGGTTCGCGGGGTCTCCTACAATGAGCAGTTCTTC
>.|TRBJ2-5|TRBV2|.
CASTPRGGTQYF
TGTGCCAGCACTCCAAGGGGGGGGACCCAGTACTTC
>.|TRBJ2-4|TRBV9|.
CASSVGETKNIQYF
TGTGCCAGCAGCGTAGGGGAGACCAAAAACATTCAGTACTTC
>once|TRBJ1-1|TRBV11-2|TRBD1
CASSIGGQGITEAFF
TGTGCCAGCAGCATAGGCGGACAGGGAATCACTGAAGCTTTCTTT
>.|TRBJ2-5|TRBV6-6|.
CASRTGQSKTQYF
TGTGCCAGCAGGACCGGACAGTCTAAGACCCAGTACTTC
>.|TRBJ1-5|TRBV27|.
CASSPHYRESNQPQHF
TGTGCCAGCAGTCCCCATTACAGGGAAAGCAATCAGCCCCAGCATTTT
>.|TRBJ1-5|TRBV18|TRBD1
CASSPSAQGTNQPQHF
TGTGCCAGCTCACCATCTGCACAGGGGACCAATCAGCCCCAGCATTTT
>.|TRBJ1-3|TRBV19|.
CASSIAGGGNGNTIYF
TGTGCCAGTAGTATAGCCGGCGGGGGGAATGGAAACACCATATATTTT
>once|TRBJ2-7|TRBV9|.
CASSPGVGRTYEQYF
TGTGCCAGCAGCCCCGGGGTAGGAAGAACCTACGAGCAGTACTTC
>.|TRBJ1-2|TRBV15|TRBD1
CATSRGWTGNGYTF
TGTGCCACCAGCAGAGGTTGGACAGGGAACGGCTACACCTTC
>.|TRBJ2-3|TRBV19|TRBD2
CASSAVGGSTDTQYF
TGTGCCAGTAGTGCCGTGGGGGGGAGCACAGATACGCAGTATTTT
>.|TRBJ1-6|TRBV5-5|TRBD1
CASSSLTGTVESPLHF
TGTGCCAGCAGCTCCCTTACCGGGACAGTAGAATCACCCCTCCACTTT
>.|TRBJ1-2|TRBV4-1|.
CASSPTTSTNYGYTF
TGCGCCAGCAGCCCCACGACAAGCACTAACTATGGCTACACCTTC
>.|TRBJ2-1|TRBV7-2|.
CASSLVHSVEQFF
TGTGCCAGCAGCTTAGTCCATAGCGTTGAGCAGTTCTTC